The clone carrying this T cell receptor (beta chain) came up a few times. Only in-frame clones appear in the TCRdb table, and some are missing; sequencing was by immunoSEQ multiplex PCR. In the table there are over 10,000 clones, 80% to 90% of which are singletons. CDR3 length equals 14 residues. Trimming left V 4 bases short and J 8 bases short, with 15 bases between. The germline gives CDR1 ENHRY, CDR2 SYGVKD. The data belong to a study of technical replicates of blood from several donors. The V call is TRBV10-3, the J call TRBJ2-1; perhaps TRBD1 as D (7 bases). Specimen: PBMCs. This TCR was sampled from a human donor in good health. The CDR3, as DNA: TGTGCCATCAGTGTGGAGGGGGCCTTGGATGAGCAGTTCTTC. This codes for CAISVEGALDEQFF.